The present TCR beta chain was sequenced within a study of neoadjuvant anti-PD-1 for oral cavity cancer. The method was immunoSEQ multiplex PCR; TCRdb's version includes in-frame clones alone and lacks a portion of them. This table has 6,500 to 7,500 clones, around 40% appearing once. The germline V gene has CDR1 SGDLS and CDR2 YYNGEE. V lost 3 bases to trimming and J lost 8 bases; unmatched junction nucleotides: 9. The CDR3 has 15 amino acids. This TCR was sampled from a person aged 35-79 years with oral cavity squamous cell carcinoma. Here the sequenced sample was tumor tissue, taken before nivolumab (anti-PD-1) treatment. The chain uses TRBV9 and TRBJ2-1; 9 bases align to TRBD2. The CDR3 reads CASSGQGRGGDEQFF. The CDR3 region has the DNA TGTGCCAGCAGCGGCCAAGGGCGGGGGGGTGATGAGCAGTTCTTC.